The 8 T cell receptor beta chains presented below share a single source sample, sequenced in a study of cytomegalovirus exposure and HLA in healthy donors listed by TCRdb under 2017. Library preparation was by the immunoSEQ multiplex PCR assay. For the multiplex PCR, a mixture combining 60 forward primers for TCR Vbeta segments and 13 reverse primers for TCR Jbeta segments was used. Drawn from immuneACCESS, this table holds only the in-frame rearrangements with V and J called that TCRdb kept. Clones are partly lost; checked studies trace under half to an unresolved V gene and leave the rest unexplained. Within this sample are 160,000 or so clones, with approximately 80% of them counted one time only. Of the sample, roughly 7.6% falls within the top ten clones. Material: PBMCs. Receptors were obtained from a young woman in good health and CMV-seropositive.

This clone was found a few times. The J gene is TRBJ2-6, the V gene TRBV7-8, with D possibly TRBD1 on 6 matching bases. V lost 5 bases to trimming and J lost 3 bases, with 17 bases between them. The CDR3 extends over 17 amino acids. Germline assignment: CDR1 SGHVS and CDR2 FQNEAQ. The CDR3 protein is CASSLLQGLIGANVLTF. As DNA, the CDR3 is TGTGCCAGCAGCCTCCTCCAGGGGTTAATTGGGGCCAACGTCCTGACTTTC.

The genes are TRBV27 and TRBJ2-3; 7 nucleotides match TRBD1. This CDR3 has 13 residues. The junction had 1 base not matched to a gene; V was cut back by 3 bases and J by 4 bases. From germline, CDR1 is MNHEY and CDR2 SMNVEV (reference sequence). The CDR3 DNA follows: TGTGCCAGCAGTTTGACAGGGCCAGATACGCAGTATTTT. Residues: CASSLTGPDTQYF.

The genes are TRBV7-9 and TRBJ1-2; 9 bases are shared with TRBD1. The CDR3 is 14 residues long. V trimming: 5 bases; J trimming: 8 bases; junction bases outside the gene matches: 9. CDR1 is SEHNR and CDR2 is FQNEAQ in the germline V gene (reference sequence). CDR3 amino acids: CASSPAGQGKGYTF. DNA of the CDR3: TGTGCCAGCAGCCCCGCTGGACAGGGGAAAGGCTACACCTTC.

The gene calls are TRBV11-1 and TRBJ1-1; tentatively, D is TRBD1 (5 bases). CDR3 length equals 13 residues. Germline lookup yields CDR1 SGHAT and CDR2 FQDESV (reference sequence). Between the trimmed V and J ends, which lost 0 bases and 4 bases, there was a span of 6 bases. In nucleotides, the CDR3 is TGTGCCAGCAGCTTAGCGGGGGGCACTGAAGCTTTCTTT. Its protein is CASSLAGGTEAFF.

In this sample, this clone turned up a few times. V and J are TRBV7-2 and TRBJ2-7, with D perhaps TRBD1 (6 bases). CDR1 is SGHTA, CDR2 FQGNSA, per germline. CDR3 length equals 16 residues. Trimming cost V 1 base and J 3 bases, with 16 bases left between them. CDR3 bases: TGTGCCAGCAGCTTAGACTCGTGGGGGCGCAGCTACGAGCAGTACTTC. Protein sequence: CASSLDSWGRSYEQYF.

V and J are TRBV5-8 and TRBJ1-2; 7 nucleotides match TRBD1. This CDR3 contains 14 residues. V shed 7 bases, J shed 6 bases, and the junction held 12 bases outside the gene matches. Looked up from germline, CDR1 is SGHTS and CDR2 is YDEGEE. The CDR3 DNA reads as TGTGCCAGCCGCCGGGTGGAGGGGGCGGATGGCTACACCTTC. Translating gives CASRRVEGADGYTF.

V usage is TRBV6-1 and J usage is TRBJ2-7; possible D gene TRBD1, 6 bases. Trimming took 5 bases from V and 3 from J, leaving 8 bases between them. This CDR3 is built from 12 residues. Germline V gene lookup returns CDR1 MNHNS and CDR2 SASEGT. The CDR3 DNA follows: TGTGCCAGCAGTTTAGGGGGCTACGAGCAGTACTTC. It is translated as CASSLGGYEQYF.

In the case of this clone: Mismatch with germline at one junction end may stem from a read error. The rearrangement joins TRBV7-9 to TRBJ2-3, with TRBD1 matching 8 bases. In germline, CDR1 is SEHNR, CDR2 FQNEAQ (reference sequence). The CDR3 extends over 15 amino acids. The CDR3 DNA follows: TGTTCCAGCAGCTTTGACAGGGGAGAGGTAGATACGCAGTATTTT. Encoded protein: CSSSFDRGEVDTQYF.